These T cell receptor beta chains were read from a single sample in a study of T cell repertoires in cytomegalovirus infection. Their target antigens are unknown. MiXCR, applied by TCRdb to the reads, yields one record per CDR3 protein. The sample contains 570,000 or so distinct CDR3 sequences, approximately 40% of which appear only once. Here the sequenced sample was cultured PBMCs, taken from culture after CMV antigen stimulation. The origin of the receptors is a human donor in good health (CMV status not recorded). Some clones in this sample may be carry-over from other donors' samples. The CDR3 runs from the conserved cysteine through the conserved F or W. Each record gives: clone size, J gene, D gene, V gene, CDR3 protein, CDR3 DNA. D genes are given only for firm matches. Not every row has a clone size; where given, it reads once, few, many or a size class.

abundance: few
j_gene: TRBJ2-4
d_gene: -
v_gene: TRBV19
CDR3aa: CASNNPLETNIQYF
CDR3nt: TGTGCCAGTAATAATCCCCTAGAAACGAACATTCAGTACTTC

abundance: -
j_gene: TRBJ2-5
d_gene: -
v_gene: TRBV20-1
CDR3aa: CSPSHDETQYF
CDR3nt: TGCAGTCCATCCCATGACGAGACCCAGTACTTC

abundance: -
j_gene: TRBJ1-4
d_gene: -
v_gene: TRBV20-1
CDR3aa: CSVRGRANEKLFF
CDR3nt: TGCAGTGTCAGGGGCAGGGCGAATGAAAAACTGTTTTTT

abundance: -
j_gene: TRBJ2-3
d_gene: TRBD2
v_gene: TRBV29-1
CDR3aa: CSVEQREVGDTQYF
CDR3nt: TGCAGCGTTGAACAGCGGGAGGTGGGAGATACGCAGTATTTT

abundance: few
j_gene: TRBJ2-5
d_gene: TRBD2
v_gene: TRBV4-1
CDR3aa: CASSQDLAGVETQYF
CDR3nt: TGCGCCAGCAGCCAAGACCTAGCGGGAGTCGAGACCCAGTACTTC

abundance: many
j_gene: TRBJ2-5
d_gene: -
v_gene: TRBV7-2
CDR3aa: CASSLGLGVRGETQYF
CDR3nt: TGTGCCAGCAGCTTAGGATTGGGGGTACGGGGGGAGACCCAGTACTTC

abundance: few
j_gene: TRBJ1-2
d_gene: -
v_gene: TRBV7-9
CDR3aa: CASSFTWGAQGYTF
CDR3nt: TGTGCCAGCAGCTTTACGTGGGGGGCTCAAGGCTACACCTTC

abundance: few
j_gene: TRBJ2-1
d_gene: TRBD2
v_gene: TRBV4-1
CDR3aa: CASSQLAGVNEQFF
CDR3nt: TGCGCCAGCAGCCAACTAGCGGGGGTTAATGAGCAGTTCTTC

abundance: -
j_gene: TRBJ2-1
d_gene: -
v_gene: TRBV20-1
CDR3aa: CSARTGPPYNEQFF
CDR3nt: TGCAGTGCTAGAACGGGACCACCCTACAATGAGCAGTTCTTC

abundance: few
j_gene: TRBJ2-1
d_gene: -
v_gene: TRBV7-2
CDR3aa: CASRRGGQVTEQFF
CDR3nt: TGTGCCAGCAGACGCGGCGGTCAGGTAACTGAGCAGTTCTTC

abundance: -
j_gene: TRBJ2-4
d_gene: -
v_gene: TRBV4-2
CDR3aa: CASSQVLHGGDKNIQYF
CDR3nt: TGTGCCAGCAGCCAAGTTCTTCACGGGGGAGACAAAAACATTCAGTACTTC

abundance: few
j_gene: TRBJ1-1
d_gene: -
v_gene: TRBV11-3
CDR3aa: CASSTDGGNTEAFF
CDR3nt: TGTGCCAGCAGCACCGACGGAGGGAACACTGAAGCTTTCTTT

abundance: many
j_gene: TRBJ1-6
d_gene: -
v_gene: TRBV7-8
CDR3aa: CASSRARDSPLHF
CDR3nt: TGTGCCAGCAGCAGAGCGAGGGATTCACCCCTCCACTTT

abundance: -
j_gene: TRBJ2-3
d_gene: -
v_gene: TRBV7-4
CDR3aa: CASSPDTQYF
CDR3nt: TGTGCCAGCAGCCCAGATACGCAGTATTTT

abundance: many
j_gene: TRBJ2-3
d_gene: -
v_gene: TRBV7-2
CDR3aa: CASSIRAGTGQFAQYF
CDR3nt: TGTGCCAGCAGCATACGAGCCGGGACTGGGCAGTTCGCGCAGTATTTT

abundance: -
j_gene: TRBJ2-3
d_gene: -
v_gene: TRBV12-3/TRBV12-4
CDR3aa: CASSLTRTVSHTQYF
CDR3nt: TGTGCCAGCAGTTTAACAAGGACAGTGTCGCATACGCAGTATTTT